This record looks at one T cell receptor beta chain sequence and its context. The antigen remains undetermined. V was shortened by 1 base and J by 4 bases, with 8 bases between the two germline ends. This CDR3 spans 14 amino acids. The germline V gene has CDR1 LGHNA and CDR2 YSLEER. The source of the sample is a study of cytomegalovirus exposure and HLA in healthy donors. Across the study: Early on, a data release was issued that held about 85 million unique TCRs from HLA-typed donors. The study's findings and limits: In a later analysis, at a false discovery rate of 0.05, fewer than 20,000 TCR beta sequences matched HLA alleles. According to an earlier analysis, most TCR beta V segments yielded productive rearrangements about 87% or about 30% of the time. As immune exposure information, only CMV serostatus was available.

It was with 60 Vbeta and 13 Jbeta primers that the PCR ran. Assay: immunoSEQ multiplex PCR; the TCRdb copy retains only in-frame clones and omits some. The table lists 150,000 or so clones, about 70% of them singletons. This TCR was recovered from a male donor in good health and CMV-seronegative. The material sequenced was PBMCs. V and J are TRBV4-3 and TRBJ1-5, with D hard to call. The CDR3 DNA reads TGCGCCAGCAGCCAAGCCACCGGGAATCAGCCCCAGCATTTT. As protein: CASSQATGNQPQHF.